This T cell receptor (beta chain) came from a study of shared clonotypes between healthy human individuals. Looking at the study overall: Those who served as donors were a couple of women and a few men between the ages of 18 and 49. A donor's plate count was three for CD4 naive and three for CD4 memory; CD8 naive had two and CD8 memory one.

Concerning this clone: Its antigen is still unknown.

The repertoire was sequenced with immunoSEQ multiplex PCR; TCRdb's copy has only in-frame clones and lacks some. The table lists more than 550,000 clones, 90% of them singletons. CD8 memory cells included CD45RO+ cells plus CCR7-negative CD45RA+ TemRA cells. In germline, CDR1 is WSHSY, CDR2 SAAADI. CDR3 size: 15 residues. Trimming pared 5 bases from V and 1 base from J, leaving 13 bases between. Notes on the study in general: It was the non-shared clonotypes that had lower generation probabilities than clonotypes shared by all four donors.

The clonotype originates from a man aged 18 to 29 in good health. Some clones in this sample may be carry-over from other donors' samples. The source material was memory CD8+ T cells from PBMCs. Subset specified: CD45RO+ cells pooled with CCR7-negative TemRA cells. J is TRBJ2-3 and V is TRBV10-2; unclear D gene. The CDR3 bases are TGCGCCAGCAGTCGGGCGGAAAGGGGCACAGATACGCAGTATTTT. Translation: CASSRAERGTDTQYF.